A selection of T cell receptor beta chains follows, all from one sample in a study of T cell clones after liver transplantation. Assay: immunoSEQ multiplex PCR; the TCRdb copy retains only in-frame clones and omits some. The sample lists about 45,000 clones; 85% to 90% were seen once. Here the sequenced sample was CD4+ T cells from blood, taken 24 months after liver transplant. All receptors derive from a human patient who received a liver transplant. Some T cells may be the graft donor's. Both conserved end residues are part of each CDR3. The D gene is left open where the match is weak. Clone size is not always given. Where it is, it says once, few, many or a class for expanded clones.

d_call	v_call	clone_size	j_call	cdr3_nt	cdr3_aa
TRBD1	TRBV7-8	-	TRBJ1-5	TGTGCCAGCAGCTACGACAGGGGAGGCCAGCCCCAGCATTTT	CASSYDRGGQPQHF
TRBD1	TRBV2	-	TRBJ1-4	TGTGCCAGCATTCCTTCCGGGACAGGCTATGAAAAACTGTTTTTT	CASIPSGTGYEKLFF
-	TRBV9	-	TRBJ2-2	TGTGCCAGCAGCGTAGCGGCCGACACCGGGGAGCTGTTTTTT	CASSVAADTGELFF
TRBD2	TRBV7-7	-	TRBJ2-5	TGTGCCAGCAGCTTGGGACTAGCGGGAGGGACCCAAGAGACCCAGTACTTC	CASSLGLAGGTQETQYF
TRBD1	TRBV18	-	TRBJ1-1	TGTGCCAGCTCACCACAACGGACAGGGTTGGGCGCTGGTAGAGCGAACACTGAAGCTTTCTTT	CASSPQRTGLGAGRANTEAFF
TRBD2	TRBV6-8	-	TRBJ2-5	TGTGCCAGCAGTCCGACGGGAGGGGCGGGGGAGACCCAGTACTTC	CASSPTGGAGETQYF
-	TRBV6-5	-	TRBJ2-7	TGTGCCAGCAGTTTCCGCGAGGACGAGCAGTACTTC	CASSFREDEQYF
TRBD1	TRBV7-9	-	TRBJ1-4	TGTGCCAGCAGCTTAGGGTCTACCGGGACAGAGAATGAAAAACTGTTTTTT	CASSLGSTGTENEKLFF
-	TRBV6-6	-	TRBJ2-5	TGTGCCAGCAGTCGGGACCTGGAGACCCAGTACTTC	CASSRDLETQYF
-	TRBV6-5	-	TRBJ1-4	TGTGCCAGCAGTTACTCGACACAGGGTTGGGAAAAACTGTTTTTT	CASSYSTQGWEKLFF
-	TRBV5-1	once	TRBJ1-2	TGCGCCAGCAGCTCGTATCGGGCAGGCCGGGATGGCTACACCTTC	CASSSYRAGRDGYTF
-	TRBV2	-	TRBJ2-3	TGTGCCAGCAGTGACGGACTTAGCACAGATACGCAGTATTTT	CASSDGLSTDTQYF
-	TRBV5-1	-	TRBJ2-1	TGCGCCAGCAGTCGAATCGGGCACAATGAGCAGTTCTTC	CASSRIGHNEQFF
-	TRBV6-4	-	TRBJ1-1	TGTGCCAGCAGTGAGAGCGCGGGGGGCTTCACTGAAGCTTTCTTT	CASSESAGGFTEAFF
TRBD1	TRBV10-3	-	TRBJ1-2	TGTGCCATCACTAGGACAGGCCCTTCCTATGGCTACACCTTC	CAITRTGPSYGYTF
-	TRBV27	few	TRBJ1-5	TGTGCCAGCAGCACTCTATTCCAGCCCCAGCATTTT	CASSTLFQPQHF
TRBD2	TRBV27	-	TRBJ2-7	TGTGCCAGCAGGCCAGAACTAGCGGAAGTATTCGAGCAGTACTTC	CASRPELAEVFEQYF
-	TRBV30	once	TRBJ2-3	TGTGCCTGGAGTCAAGGCGGGCGGGCAGATACGCAGTATTTT	CAWSQGGRADTQYF
-	TRBV18	-	TRBJ1-1	TGTGCCAGCTCACCCATCGAAGTGAACACTGAAGCTTTCTTT	CASSPIEVNTEAFF
-	TRBV9	-	TRBJ1-3	TGTGCCAGCAGCGTAGAGGGGCAGCCTTTCGGAAACACCATATATTTT	CASSVEGQPFGNTIYF
-	TRBV19	-	TRBJ1-1	TGTGCCAGTAGTATGACAGTGAACACTGAAGCTTTCTTT	CASSMTVNTEAFF
-	TRBV28	-	TRBJ1-5	TGTGCCAGCTTTGGGGCCCCTTCCCGCAATCAGCCCCAGCATTTT	CASFGAPSRNQPQHF
TRBD1	TRBV5-1	-	TRBJ2-5	TGCGCCAGCAGCACGGGACAGCCCCAAGAGACCCAGTACTTC	CASSTGQPQETQYF
-	TRBV6-5	-	TRBJ2-2	TGTGCCAGCACAGGCAACACCGGGGAGCTGTTTTTT	CASTGNTGELFF
TRBD1	TRBV6-1	once	TRBJ1-1	TGTGCCAGCAGTGAAGAGGGGGCGGACACTGAAGCTTTCTTT	CASSEEGADTEAFF
-	TRBV5-4	-	TRBJ2-4	TGTGCCAGCAGCTTGGGCGGTCTGGGGAACATTCAGTACTTC	CASSLGGLGNIQYF
TRBD1	TRBV9	-	TRBJ2-2	TGTGCCAGCAGCGCAGGGACAGGGGGGAACAGGAGGGCCGGGGAGCTGTTTTTT	CASSAGTGGNRRAGELFF
-	TRBV14	-	TRBJ2-3	TGTGCCAGCAGCCAAGGACGGGGCACAGATACGCAGTATTTT	CASSQGRGTDTQYF
TRBD2	TRBV7-7	-	TRBJ2-3	TGTGCCAGCAGCCAAGCGACTAGCGGGACAGATACGCAGTATTTT	CASSQATSGTDTQYF
TRBD2	TRBV5-4	-	TRBJ2-7	TGTGCCAGCAGCAACGCGGCGGGGGGTACCTACGAGCAGTACTTC	CASSNAAGGTYEQYF
TRBD2	TRBV5-1	-	TRBJ2-5	TGCGCCAGCAGCTGGATAGCGGGACAAGAGACCCAGTACTTC	CASSWIAGQETQYF
TRBD2	TRBV7-9	-	TRBJ2-1	TGTGCCAGCAGCTTAAATGGCGGGGGGCGATATGAGCAGTTCTTC	CASSLNGGGRYEQFF
-	TRBV7-3	-	TRBJ1-2	TGTGCCAGCAGCTTCGCAGGTCAAATGGATGACTACACCTTC	CASSFAGQMDDYTF
-	TRBV7-2	-	TRBJ1-5	TGTGCCAGCAGCTTAAGGCCGGGACTCCTACAGCGGGATCAGCCCCAGCATTTT	CASSLRPGLLQRDQPQHF
TRBD2	TRBV7-9	-	TRBJ2-5	TGTGCCAGCAGCCCCAGCCGAGGGAGGGCCGAGACCCAGTACTTC	CASSPSRGRAETQYF
-	TRBV19	-	TRBJ2-1	TGTGCCAGTATGAGGGACTTCTCCTACAATGAGCAGTTCTTC	CASMRDFSYNEQFF
TRBD2	TRBV7-7	-	TRBJ2-5	TGTGCCAGCAGCCTGACTAGCGGGGGGGGAGAGACCCAGTACTTC	CASSLTSGGGETQYF
TRBD1	TRBV28	-	TRBJ2-7	TGTGCCAGCAGTTCCGGGACAGGGAGGTACGAGCAGTACTTC	CASSSGTGRYEQYF
TRBD1	TRBV5-1	-	TRBJ1-2	TGCGCCAGCAGCCTGGAGGAAGGGCAGGGGGACCTACTAACCTTC	CASSLEEGQGDLLTF
-	TRBV19	once	TRBJ2-1	TGTGCCAGTAGTACCCGGGCCAAATCCTTGGGCAATGAGCAGTTCTTC	CASSTRAKSLGNEQFF
-	TRBV28	-	TRBJ2-5	TGTGCCAGCAGTCTAACGGAGACCCAGTACTTC	CASSLTETQYF